Presented here are 8 T cell receptor beta chains from one specimen sequenced in a study of blood T cell repertoires in COVID-19. Generated by immunoSEQ multiplex PCR, the TCRdb table keeps only in-frame clones and is missing some. The sample carries about 150,000 clones, over 75% recorded once. Sequencing was performed on peripheral blood. These receptors all come from a human donor in a cohort sampled during active COVID-19.

V is TRBV28 and J is TRBJ2-1, with TRBD2 as a possible D gene (6 bases). There are 13 residues in the CDR3. CDR1 and CDR2 (germline): MDHEN, SYDVKM. Between the trimmed V and J ends, which lost 7 bases and 9 bases, there was a span of 16 bases. The CDR3 loop is CASTLVRGSEQFF. The CDR3 DNA reads as TGTGCCAGCACCCTAGTGCGGGGTAGTGAGCAGTTCTTC.

The chain links TRBV11-2 to TRBJ1-5; D possibly corresponds to TRBD1 (6 bases). Trimming stripped 5 bases from V and 6 bases from J, with 14 bases between. Per the germline V gene, CDR1 is SGHAT and CDR2 is FQNNGV. This CDR3 contains 14 residues. The CDR3 sequence is CASSAVGGPQPQHF. CDR3 in DNA: TGTGCCAGCAGCGCGGTGGGGGGGCCTCAGCCCCAGCATTTT.

This chain uses TRBV7-3 with TRBJ1-2; weak D call: TRBD1 (5 bases). CDR3 length: 13 amino acids. The V and J ends lost 4 bases and 3 bases respectively, with 9 bases between them. The germline V gene has CDR1 SGHTA and CDR2 FQGTGA. The DNA of the CDR3 is TGTGCCAGCAGCTCCACAGGATACTATGGCTACACCTTC. It translates to CASSSTGYYGYTF.

The chain employs TRBV12-3 or TRBV12-4 and TRBJ1-5; 11 nucleotides line up with TRBD1. CDR3 length equals 13 residues. V gave up 6 bases and J gave up 6 bases; unmatched junction bases: 1. CDR3 amino acids: CASSGTGGQPQHF. The CDR3 DNA is TGTGCCAGCAGCGGGACAGGGGGTCAGCCCCAGCATTTT.

This clone was observed a single time. The genes are TRBV3-1 (or the pseudogene TRBV3-2) and TRBJ2-5, with 8 bases matching TRBD2. CDR1 and CDR2 (germline): LGHDT, YNNKEL (reference sequence). The CDR3 is 14 amino acids. After removal of 5 bases from V and 5 bases from J, the junction contained 7 bases not matched to a gene. This CDR3 is CASSDRLARETQYF. The DNA for the CDR3 is TGTGCCAGCAGCGATAGACTAGCGAGGGAGACCCAGTACTTC.

This clone was counted a single time. The J gene is TRBJ2-7, the V gene TRBV10-2; TRBD2 matches at 7 bases. CDR1 and CDR2 from the germline V gene are WSHSY and SAAADI. The J segment lost 3 bases and the V segment lost 3 bases, leaving 5 bases of the junction unmatched. The CDR3 covers 14 residues. DNA of the CDR3: TGCGCCAGCAGTGATTGGGGGGGGATCTACGAGCAGTACTTC. It translates to CASSDWGGIYEQYF.

J is TRBJ1-1 and V is TRBV9, with D unclear. V shed 4 bases and J shed 1 base, with 8 bases lying between them. Looked up from germline, CDR1 is SGDLS and CDR2 is YYNGEE. CDR3 size: 13 residues. DNA for the CDR3: TGTGCCAGCAGCTTCACAGCGAACACTGAAGCTTTCTTT. It specifies CASSFTANTEAFF.

The chain employs TRBV27 and TRBJ2-3; 9 nucleotides match TRBD1. This CDR3 comprises 17 residues. V gave up 7 bases and J gave up 5 bases; unmatched junction bases: 16. The germline CDR1 and CDR2 sequences are MNHEY and SMNVEV (reference sequence). The CDR3 reads CASNELKNRGRVDTQYF. CDR3 coding DNA: TGTGCCAGCAACGAACTGAAAAACAGGGGGCGAGTAGATACGCAGTATTTT.